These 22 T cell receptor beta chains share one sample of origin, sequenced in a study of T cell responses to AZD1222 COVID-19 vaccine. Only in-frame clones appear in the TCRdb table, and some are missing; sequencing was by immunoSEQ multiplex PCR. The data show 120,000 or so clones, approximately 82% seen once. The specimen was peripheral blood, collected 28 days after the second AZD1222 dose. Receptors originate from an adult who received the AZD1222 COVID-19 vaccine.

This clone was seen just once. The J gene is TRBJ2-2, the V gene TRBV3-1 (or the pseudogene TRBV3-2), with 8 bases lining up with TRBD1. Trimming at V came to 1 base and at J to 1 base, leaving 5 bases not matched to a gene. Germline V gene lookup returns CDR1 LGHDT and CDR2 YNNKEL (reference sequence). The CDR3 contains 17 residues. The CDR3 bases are TGTGCCAGCAGCCAAGTGCAGGACAGGGTGAACACCGGGGAGCTGTTTTTT. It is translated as CASSQVQDRVNTGELFF.

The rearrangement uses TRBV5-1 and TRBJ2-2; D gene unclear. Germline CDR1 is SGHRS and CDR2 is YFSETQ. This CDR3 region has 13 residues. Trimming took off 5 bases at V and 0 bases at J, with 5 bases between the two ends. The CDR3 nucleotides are TGCGCCAGCAGTAAAGCGAACACCGGGGAGCTGTTTTTT. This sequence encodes CASSKANTGELFF.

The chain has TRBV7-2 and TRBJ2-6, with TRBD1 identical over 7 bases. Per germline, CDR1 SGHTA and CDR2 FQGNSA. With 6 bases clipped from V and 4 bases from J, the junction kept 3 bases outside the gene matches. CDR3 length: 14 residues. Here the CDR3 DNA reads TGTGCCAGCAGGAGGGGGCCGGGGGCCAACGTCCTGACTTTC. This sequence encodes CASRRGPGANVLTF.

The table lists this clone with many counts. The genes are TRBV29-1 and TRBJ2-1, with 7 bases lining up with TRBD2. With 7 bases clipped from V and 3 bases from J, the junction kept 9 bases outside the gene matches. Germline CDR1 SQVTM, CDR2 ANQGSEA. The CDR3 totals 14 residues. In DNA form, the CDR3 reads TGCAGCGCCCCCGAGGGAGGGGACTACAATGAGCAGTTCTTC. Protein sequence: CSAPEGGDYNEQFF.

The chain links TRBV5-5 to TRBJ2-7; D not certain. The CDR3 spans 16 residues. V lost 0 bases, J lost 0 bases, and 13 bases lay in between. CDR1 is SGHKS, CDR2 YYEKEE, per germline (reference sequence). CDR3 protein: CASSLASASSSYEQYF. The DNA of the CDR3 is TGTGCCAGCAGCTTGGCGTCAGCTAGTAGCTCCTACGAGCAGTACTTC. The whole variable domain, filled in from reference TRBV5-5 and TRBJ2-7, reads DAGVTQSPTHLIKTRGQQVTLRCSPISGHKSVSWYQQVLGQGPQFIFQYYEKEERGRGNFPDRFSARQFPNYSSELNVNALLLGDSALYLCASSLASASSSYEQYFGPGTRLTVT.

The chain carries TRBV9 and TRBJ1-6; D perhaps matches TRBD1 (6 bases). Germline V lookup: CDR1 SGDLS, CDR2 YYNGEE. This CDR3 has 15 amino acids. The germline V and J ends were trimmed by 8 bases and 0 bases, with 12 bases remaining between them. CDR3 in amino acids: CASQGPSSYNSPLHF. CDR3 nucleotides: TGTGCCAGTCAGGGGCCGAGCTCCTATAATTCACCCCTCCACTTT.

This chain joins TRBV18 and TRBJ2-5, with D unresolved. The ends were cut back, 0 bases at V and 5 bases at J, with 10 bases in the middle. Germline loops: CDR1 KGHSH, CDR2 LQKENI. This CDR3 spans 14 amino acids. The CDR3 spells CASSPPRLRETQYF. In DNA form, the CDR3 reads TGTGCCAGCTCACCACCGCGGCTTCGGGAGACCCAGTACTTC.

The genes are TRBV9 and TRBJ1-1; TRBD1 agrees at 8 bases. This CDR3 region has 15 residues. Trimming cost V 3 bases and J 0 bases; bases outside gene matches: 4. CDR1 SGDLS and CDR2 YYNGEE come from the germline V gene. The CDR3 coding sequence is TGTGCCAGCAGCGGGTCGGGACAGGTGAACACTGAAGCTTTCTTT. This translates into CASSGSGQVNTEAFF.

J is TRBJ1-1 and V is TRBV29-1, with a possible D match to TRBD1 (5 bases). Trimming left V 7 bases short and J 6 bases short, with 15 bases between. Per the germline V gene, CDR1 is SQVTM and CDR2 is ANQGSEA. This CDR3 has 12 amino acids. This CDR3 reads CSGLWGDAEAFF. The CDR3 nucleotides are TGCAGCGGGTTGTGGGGCGACGCTGAAGCTTTCTTT.

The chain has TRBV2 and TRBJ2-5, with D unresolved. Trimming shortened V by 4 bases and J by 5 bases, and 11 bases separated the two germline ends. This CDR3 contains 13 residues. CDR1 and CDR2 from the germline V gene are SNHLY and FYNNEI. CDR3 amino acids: CASSVEEWETQYF. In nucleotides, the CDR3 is TGTGCCAGCAGTGTTGAGGAGTGGGAGACCCAGTACTTC.

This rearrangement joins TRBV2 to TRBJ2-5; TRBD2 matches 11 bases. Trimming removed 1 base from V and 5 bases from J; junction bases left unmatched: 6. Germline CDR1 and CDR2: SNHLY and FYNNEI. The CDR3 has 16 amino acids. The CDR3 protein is CASSEEVAGGQETQYF. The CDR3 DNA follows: TGTGCCAGCAGTGAAGAGGTAGCGGGGGGGCAGGAGACCCAGTACTTC.

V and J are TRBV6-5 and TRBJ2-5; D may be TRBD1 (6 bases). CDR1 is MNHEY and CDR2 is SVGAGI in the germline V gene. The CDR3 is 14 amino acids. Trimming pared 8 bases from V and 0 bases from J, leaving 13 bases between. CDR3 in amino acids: CASQARGNQETQYF. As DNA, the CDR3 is TGTGCCAGCCAAGCTAGGGGGAACCAAGAGACCCAGTACTTC.

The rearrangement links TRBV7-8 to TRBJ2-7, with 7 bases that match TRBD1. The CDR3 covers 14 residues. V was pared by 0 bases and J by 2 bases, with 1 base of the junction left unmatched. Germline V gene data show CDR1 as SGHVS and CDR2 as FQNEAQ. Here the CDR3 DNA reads TGTGCCAGCAGCTTAGCGACAGGGACCTACGAGCAGTACTTC. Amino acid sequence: CASSLATGTYEQYF.

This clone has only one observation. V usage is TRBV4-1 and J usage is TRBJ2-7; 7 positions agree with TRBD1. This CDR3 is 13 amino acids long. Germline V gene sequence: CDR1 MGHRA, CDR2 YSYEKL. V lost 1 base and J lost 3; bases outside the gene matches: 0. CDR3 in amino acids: CASSQGDSYEQYF. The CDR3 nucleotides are TGCGCCAGCAGCCAAGGGGACAGCTACGAGCAGTACTTC.

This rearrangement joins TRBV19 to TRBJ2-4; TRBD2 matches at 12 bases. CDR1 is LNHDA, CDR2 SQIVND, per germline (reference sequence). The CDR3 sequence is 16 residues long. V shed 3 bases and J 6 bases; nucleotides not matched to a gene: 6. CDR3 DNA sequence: TGTGCCAGTAGTATCTTGACTAGCGGGGGAGGAAACATTCAGTACTTC. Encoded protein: CASSILTSGGGNIQYF.

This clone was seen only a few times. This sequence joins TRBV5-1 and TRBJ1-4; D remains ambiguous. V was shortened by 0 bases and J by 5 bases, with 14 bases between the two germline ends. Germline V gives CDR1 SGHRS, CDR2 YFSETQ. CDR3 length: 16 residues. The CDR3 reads CASSLGTISLNEKLFF. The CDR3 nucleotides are TGCGCCAGCAGCTTGGGGACGATAAGCTTAAATGAAAAACTGTTTTTT.

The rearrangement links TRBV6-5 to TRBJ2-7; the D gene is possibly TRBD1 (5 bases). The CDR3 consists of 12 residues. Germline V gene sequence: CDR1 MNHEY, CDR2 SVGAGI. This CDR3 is CVTRQGSYEQYF. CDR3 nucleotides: TGTGTCACCAGGCAGGGATCCTACGAGCAGTACTTC.

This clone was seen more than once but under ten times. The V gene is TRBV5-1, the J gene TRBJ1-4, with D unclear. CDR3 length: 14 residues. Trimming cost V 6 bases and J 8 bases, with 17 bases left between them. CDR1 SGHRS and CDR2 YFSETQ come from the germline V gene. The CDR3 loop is CASKERAGGEKLFF. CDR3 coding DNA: TGCGCCAGCAAAGAACGGGCGGGCGGCGAAAAACTGTTTTTT. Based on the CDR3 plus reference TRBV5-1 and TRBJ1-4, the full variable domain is KAGVTQTPRYLIKTRGQQVTLSCSPISGHRSVSWYQQTPGQGLQFLFEYFSETQRNKGNFPGRFSGRQFSNSRSEMNVSTLELGDSALYLCASKERAGGEKLFFGSGTQLSVL.

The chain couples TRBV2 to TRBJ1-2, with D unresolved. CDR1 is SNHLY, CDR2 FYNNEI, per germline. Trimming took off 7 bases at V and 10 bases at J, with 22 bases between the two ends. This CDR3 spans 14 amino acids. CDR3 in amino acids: CASIPNGYYGDYTF. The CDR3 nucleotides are TGTGCCAGCATCCCTAACGGGTACTATGGGGACTACACCTTC. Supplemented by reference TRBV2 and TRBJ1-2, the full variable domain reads EPEVTQTPSHQVTQMGQEVILRCVPISNHLYFYWYRQILGQKVEFLVSFYNNEISEKSEIFDDQFSVERPDGSNFTLKIRSTKLEDSAMYFCASIPNGYYGDYTFGSGTRLTVV.

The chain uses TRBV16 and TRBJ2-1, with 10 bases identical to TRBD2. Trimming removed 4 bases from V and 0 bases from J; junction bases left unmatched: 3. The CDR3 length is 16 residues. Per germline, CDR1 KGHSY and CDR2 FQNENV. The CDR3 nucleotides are TGTGCCAGCAGCCGACCTAGCGGGAGCTCCTACAATGAGCAGTTCTTC. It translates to CASSRPSGSSYNEQFF.

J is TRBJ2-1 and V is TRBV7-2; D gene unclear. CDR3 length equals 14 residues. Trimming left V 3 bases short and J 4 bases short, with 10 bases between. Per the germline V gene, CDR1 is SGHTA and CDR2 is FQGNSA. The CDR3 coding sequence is TGTGCCAGCAGCTTTACGGACGGTTACAATGAGCAGTTCTTC. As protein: CASSFTDGYNEQFF.

The chain's CDR3 is CASSLASSVNYGYTF. The CDR3 DNA reads as TGTGCCAGCAGCTTAGCGTCGAGTGTAAACTATGGCTACACCTTC. The chain has TRBV7-2 and TRBJ1-2; D is unresolved. Germline V gene data show CDR1 as SGHTA and CDR2 as FQGNSA. V gave up 0 bases and J gave up 2 bases, with 10 bases separating them. There are 15 residues in the CDR3.